This TCR beta chain was sequenced during a study of OX40 agonist ivuxolimab in advanced cancers. This clone was recorded once. Sequencing used immunoSEQ multiplex PCR; TCRdb keeps in-frame clones, though not all of them. The table lists roughly 77,000 clones, roughly 92% of them singletons. Germline V gene sequence: CDR1 SGHDT, CDR2 YYEEEE. V dropped 0 bases and J dropped 4 bases, with 6 bases sitting between them. The CDR3 sequence is 13 residues long. The chain combines TRBV5-6 with TRBJ2-3, with unresolved D. This receptor was obtained from an adult with an advanced solid tumor such as melanoma, head and neck, liver or kidney cancer. The sample here was CD4+ or CD8+ T cells sorted from blood, taken in a trial of the OX40 agonist ivuxolimab. CDR3 in DNA: TGTGCCAGCAGCTTGGTTGGGGCAGATACGCAGTATTTT. This gives the protein CASSLVGADTQYF.